This T cell receptor (beta chain) was captured by sequencing in a study of shared clonotypes between healthy human individuals. Study-level points and caveats: The generation probabilities recorded for non-shared clonotypes fell below those of clonotypes shared by all four donors.

The study separated CD4+ cells into CD45RA+ naive and CD45RA-negative memory subsets. Only in-frame clones appear in the TCRdb table, and some are missing; sequencing was by immunoSEQ multiplex PCR. The repertoire holds under 600,000 clones, with around 97% as singletons. Points on this clone: Its specificity is unknown.

The CDR3 totals 16 residues. V trimming: 3 bases; J trimming: 3 bases; junction bases outside the gene matches: 6. Germline V lookup: CDR1 LNHDA, CDR2 SQIVND (reference sequence). The sample comprised naive CD4+ T cells sorted from blood. Subset denoted: CD45RA+ positively selected. The origin of this receptor is a woman in her twenties or thirties in good health. This chain links TRBV19 with TRBJ1-5; 9 bases match TRBD1. The CDR3 sequence: CASSIWGQGNNQPQHF. For the CDR3, the DNA is TGTGCCAGTAGTATCTGGGGACAGGGCAACAATCAGCCCCAGCATTTT. The complete variable domain, with remaining parts taken from reference TRBV19 and TRBJ1-5, reads DGGITQSPKYLFRKEGQNVTLSCEQNLNHDAMYWYRQDPGQGLRLIYYSQIVNDFQKGDIAEGYSVSREKKESFPLTVTSAQKNPTAFYLCASSIWGQGNNQPQHFGDGTRLSIL.